This is a list of T cell receptor beta chains from one sample in a study of beta chain features in type 1 diabetes. TCRdb's copy holds only in-frame clones and misses some; the assay was immunoSEQ multiplex PCR. The sample contains 300,000 to 450,000 clones, 10% to 15% of which appear only once. Sequenced input: naive CD4+ T cells from blood. The receptors derive from a man younger than 30 in good health. Each CDR3 is given without its conserved first and last residue. Size values are once, few and many counts, or a class for expanded clones, and some rows have none.

V gene: TRBV11-2
clone size: NA
CDR3 length: 16
CDR3 protein: ASSLSPRLAGVRDTQY

V gene: TRBV4-3
clone size: NA
CDR3 length: 14
CDR3 protein: ASSQVGGSLNTEAF

V gene: TRBV29-1
clone size: few
CDR3 length: 12
CDR3 protein: SVVSWSSQETQY

V gene: TRBV15
clone size: few
CDR3 length: 15
CDR3 protein: ATSRQTGSRLGETQY

V gene: TRBV7-3
clone size: NA
CDR3 length: 13
CDR3 protein: ASSPQGGSHGELF

V gene: TRBV18
clone size: NA
CDR3 length: 11
CDR3 protein: ASSPADSYEQY

V gene: TRBV18
clone size: few
CDR3 length: 13
CDR3 protein: ASSATSGSYNEQF

V gene: TRBV30
clone size: NA
CDR3 length: 10
CDR3 protein: AWRPVAYGYT

V gene: TRBV28
clone size: few
CDR3 length: 14
CDR3 protein: ASNPIGFVGYNEQF

V gene: TRBV6-4
clone size: few
CDR3 length: 13
CDR3 protein: ASSDGTSAHNEQF

V gene: TRBV18
clone size: NA
CDR3 length: 13
CDR3 protein: ASSLTRLTGREAF

V gene: TRBV27
clone size: NA
CDR3 length: 13
CDR3 protein: ASSLTRTGEETQY

V gene: TRBV30
clone size: few
CDR3 length: 11
CDR3 protein: AWIRAPGGKLF

V gene: TRBV9
clone size: NA
CDR3 length: 13
CDR3 protein: ASSVAPGQGSEQF

V gene: TRBV27
clone size: few
CDR3 length: 14
CDR3 protein: ASSFAYRGYNYGYT

V gene: TRBV4-3
clone size: NA
CDR3 length: 12
CDR3 protein: ASSQEQGRTEAF

V gene: TRBV5-1
clone size: NA
CDR3 length: 12
CDR3 protein: ASSSGQPNEKLF

V gene: TRBV5-1
clone size: few
CDR3 length: 12
CDR3 protein: ASSLPTNTGELF

V gene: TRBV15
clone size: few
CDR3 length: 15
CDR3 protein: ATSRDLAGGRANVLT